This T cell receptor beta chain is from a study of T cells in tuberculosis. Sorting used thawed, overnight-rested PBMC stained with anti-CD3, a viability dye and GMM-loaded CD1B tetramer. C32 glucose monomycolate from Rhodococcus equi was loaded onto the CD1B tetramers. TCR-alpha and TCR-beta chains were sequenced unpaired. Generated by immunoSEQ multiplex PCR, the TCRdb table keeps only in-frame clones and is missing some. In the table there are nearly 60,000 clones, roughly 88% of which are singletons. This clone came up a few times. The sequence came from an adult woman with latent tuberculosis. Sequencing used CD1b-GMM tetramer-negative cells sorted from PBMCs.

CDR3 coding DNA: TGTGCCAGCAGCCCAGACAGGGGCTTTGGGTACGAGCAGTACTTC. Protein product: CASSPDRGFGYEQYF. The chain couples TRBV5-4 to TRBJ2-5; 8 nucleotides match TRBD1. The J call may be wrong; the DNA end is better matched by TRBJ2-7. The CDR3 runs to 15 residues. In germline, CDR1 is SGHNT, CDR2 YYREEE (reference sequence).